This is a list of T cell receptor beta chains from one sample in a study of regulatory T cells in long-lasting Graves disease. TCRdb re-called the multiplex PCR reads through MiXCR, storing one row per CDR3 protein. The repertoire has hundreds of thousands of distinct CDR3 sequences, approximately 15% of them found once; the top ten carry about 18%. This sample also belongs to another study, concerning T cells in Graves' hyperthyroidism and ophthalmopathy.

The sample consisted of peripheral blood mononuclear cells (PBMCs), taken at new diagnosis, from a patient treated with antithyroid drugs. Source of these receptors: a woman in her thirties with Graves disease. CDR3s include the opening cysteine and the closing phenylalanine or tryptophan. Each record gives: V gene, J gene, CDR3 protein.

>TRBV7-2|TRBJ2-3
CASGVGSTDTQYF
>TRBV20-1|TRBJ2-1
CSAPTSAVRPYNEQFF
>TRBV3-1|TRBJ1-5
CASSPGGGPQHF
>TRBV29-1|TRBJ1-1
CSVDRGYTEAFF
>TRBV6-1|TRBJ2-3
CASEAASTDTQYF
>TRBV28|TRBJ2-3
CASGQQEASTDTQYF
>TRBV28|TRBJ1-4
CASTGPSTATNEKLFF
>TRBV18|TRBJ2-5
CASNTGTLLAGQETQYF
>TRBV7-2|TRBJ1-2
CASSLGGGVGYTF
>TRBV19|TRBJ1-1
CASSGSGTGETEAFF
>TRBV28|TRBJ2-3
CASRLAGVGDTQYF
>TRBV28|TRBJ2-1
CASGSNGRAYNEQFF
>TRBV19|TRBJ2-1
CASSALLSSYNEQFF
>TRBV29-1|TRBJ2-2
CSVGQFTNTGELFF
>TRBV5-1|TRBJ2-7
CASSPWTSGLEEQYF
>TRBV7-6|TRBJ1-6
CASSLMFGGSSPLHF
>TRBV12-3/TRBV12-4|TRBJ2-2
CASLLPGELFF
>TRBV7-9|TRBJ2-7
CASSPRDRGGEQYF
>TRBV2|TRBJ2-5
CASSEEHQETQYF
>TRBV12-3/TRBV12-4|TRBJ2-1
CASSPAIEQFF
>TRBV15|TRBJ1-1
CATSRDHFKAAEAFF
>TRBV3-1|TRBJ2-7
CASSPPGVTSYEQYF
>TRBV6-1|TRBJ1-1
CASSAPTPRNTEAFF
>TRBV7-2|TRBJ2-4
CASSPGGGGLTKNIQYF
>TRBV27|TRBJ1-2
CASSSRTGGYTF
>TRBV6-2/TRBV6-3|TRBJ2-1
CASSEAGRGANEQFF
>TRBV3-1|TRBJ1-2
CASSQGTLFGYTF
>TRBV28|TRBJ2-7
CASGLSGLLLYEQYF
>TRBV28|TRBJ2-6
CATITSGSSGANVLTF